Listed here is a single TCR beta chain. Its antigen is not identified. This CDR3 region has 15 residues. Germline-derived CDR1 and CDR2 are ENHRY and SYGVKD. Between the trimmed V and J ends, which lost 2 bases and 14 bases, there was a span of 24 bases. Patients with a history of autoimmune disease or on systemic immunosuppression were excluded. This sample is drawn from a study of OX40 agonist ivuxolimab in advanced cancers. In the study overall: Three patients responded partially, comprising one with hepatocellular carcinoma and two with cutaneous melanoma.

Only in-frame clones appear in the TCRdb table, and some are missing; sequencing was by immunoSEQ multiplex PCR. The sample comprises some 41,000 clones, 70% to 90% of which are singletons, and roughly 3.7% rests with the top ten. General study points: At 0.1 to 3.0 mg/kg and by week 6, CD4+ and CD8+ T cells in the blood had expanded clonally.

V gene TRBV10-3 combines with J gene TRBJ2-5; the D gene is possibly TRBD2 (6 bases). This TCR was sampled from an adult with an advanced solid tumor such as melanoma, head and neck, liver or kidney cancer. Sample: CD4+ or CD8+ T cells sorted from blood, taken in a trial of the OX40 agonist ivuxolimab. CDR3 loop: CAISEVLGQGGFRYF. The CDR3 DNA is TGTGCCATCAGTGAGGTTCTTGGGCAGGGAGGATTTCGTTACTTC.